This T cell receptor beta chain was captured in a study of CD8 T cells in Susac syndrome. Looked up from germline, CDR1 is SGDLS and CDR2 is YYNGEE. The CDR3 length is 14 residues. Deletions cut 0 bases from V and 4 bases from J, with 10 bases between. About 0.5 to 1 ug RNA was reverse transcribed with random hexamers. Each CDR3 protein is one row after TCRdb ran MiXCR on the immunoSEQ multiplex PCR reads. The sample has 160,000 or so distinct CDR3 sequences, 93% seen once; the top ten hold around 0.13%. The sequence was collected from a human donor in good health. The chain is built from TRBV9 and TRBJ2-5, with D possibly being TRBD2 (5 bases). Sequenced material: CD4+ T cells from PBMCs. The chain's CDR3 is CASSVAYGGETQYF. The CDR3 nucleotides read TGTGCCAGCAGCGTAGCTTATGGAGGAGAGACCCAGTACTTC.